This T cell receptor (beta chain) came from a study of T cells in Graves' hyperthyroidism and ophthalmopathy. Study-level points and caveats: Before onset, by a median of about seven months, the model predicted ophthalmopathy.

In regard to this clonotype: The antigen remains undetermined. At one boundary the junction diverges from the germline segment, which might be a read error.

It was RNA transcripts that yielded the amplified TCR beta CDR3 regions. The HTBI primer set served for first-round RT-PCR of the TCR CDR3. A single record per CDR3 protein comes from TCRdb applying MiXCR to the multiplex PCR reads. The data show approximately 630,000 distinct CDR3 sequences, 15% to 20% seen once. Germline assignment: CDR1 KGHDR and CDR2 SFDVKD. This CDR3 region has 15 residues. The V gene is TRBV24-1, the J gene TRBJ2-5, with TRBD2 matching 10 bases. The clonotype was recovered from a woman aged 25 to 39 with Graves' hyperthyroidism. The sequenced material came from blood. Here the CDR3 DNA reads TGTGTCACCAGTGAGAGCGGGAGGGCCCCGGAGACCCAGTACTTC. Translating gives CVTSESGRAPETQYF.